These 15 T cell receptor beta chains originate from one sample sequenced in a study of shared clonotypes between healthy human individuals. Sequencing used immunoSEQ multiplex PCR; TCRdb keeps in-frame clones, though not all of them. The sample has roughly 1,500,000 clones; 95% to 99% are singletons. Sequenced sample: naive CD4+ T cells sorted from blood. Subset described: CD45RA+ positively selected. The source of these receptors is a man younger than 40 in good health.

This clone showed up just once. As DNA, the CDR3 is TGTGCCAGCAGCTATGGCGTGAGCACCGGGGAGCTGTTTTTT. Protein: CASSYGVSTGELFF. The rearrangement links TRBV5-4 to TRBJ2-2; D not certain. V shed 3 bases and J shed 4 bases, with 10 bases lying between them. The CDR3 is 14 residues long. The germline gives CDR1 SGHNT, CDR2 YYREEE (reference sequence).

The V call is TRBV7-6, the J call TRBJ1-1; D is unclear. This CDR3 comprises 15 residues. The germline V gene encodes CDR1 SGHVS and CDR2 FNYEAQ. Trimming cost V 6 bases and J 4 bases, with 18 bases left between them. The CDR3 DNA reads as TGTGCCAGCAGGTCCGTTCCGGGTGTGGGCACTGAAGCTTTCTTT. Translation: CASRSVPGVGTEAFF.

This clone was recorded once. This chain joins TRBV5-6 and TRBJ2-7; D gene ambiguous. CDR1 and CDR2 (germline): SGHDT, YYEEEE. Trimming shortened V by 4 bases and J by 5 bases, and 25 bases separated the two germline ends. The CDR3 sequence is 17 residues long. The chain's CDR3 is CASSPIPPLGAGNEQYF. CDR3 coding DNA: TGTGCCAGCAGCCCCATCCCGCCCCTTGGAGCTGGCAACGAGCAGTACTTC.

V and J are TRBV6-5 and TRBJ2-7; D is perhaps TRBD2 (6 bases). The CDR3 covers 14 residues. Germline CDR1 and CDR2: MNHEY and SVGAGI. V was shortened by 4 bases and J by 1 base, with 11 bases between the two germline ends. The CDR3 sequence: CASSLVAGSYEQYF. The CDR3 nucleotides are TGTGCCAGCAGTTTAGTCGCGGGGTCCTACGAGCAGTACTTC.

CDR3 amino acids: CAWRGPGLSTYEQYF. CDR3 nucleotides: TGTGCCTGGAGGGGACCGGGACTTTCTACCTACGAGCAGTACTTC. The rearrangement joins TRBV30 to TRBJ2-7, with a tentative D call TRBD2 (6 bases). CDR3 length: 15 residues. Germline values: CDR1 GTSNPN, CDR2 SVGIG (reference sequence). V lost 3 bases and J lost 2, with 17 bases in between.

The chain is built from TRBV7-8 and TRBJ2-7; the match to TRBD2 covers 9 bases. Germline values: CDR1 SGHVS, CDR2 FQNEAQ. The V segment lost 0 bases and the J segment 4 bases; nucleotides outside the gene matches: 16. CDR3 size: 19 residues. The CDR3 coding sequence is TGTGCCAGCAGCTTAGCCGCTACGCGGGAGGGCGCTGGTAGGTACGAGCAGTACTTC. Residues: CASSLAATREGAGRYEQYF. The full variable domain, in which reference TRBV7-8 and TRBJ2-7 provide the parts outside the CDR3, is GAGVSQSPRYKVAKRGQDVALRCDPISGHVSLFWYQQALGQGPEFLTYFQNEAQLDKSGLPSDRFFAERPEGSVSTLKIQRTQQEDSAVYLCASSLAATREGAGRYEQYFGPGTRLTVT.

This rearrangement joins TRBV6-5 to TRBJ2-3; D is unresolved. Trimming pared 2 bases from V and 3 bases from J, leaving 9 bases between. The CDR3 loop spans 14 amino acids. Germline-derived CDR1 and CDR2 are MNHEY and SVGAGI. CDR3 in DNA: TGTGCCAGCAGTTACGGGTCTGAAACAGATACGCAGTATTTT. Protein: CASSYGSETDTQYF.

V usage is TRBV10-3 and J usage is TRBJ2-1; D perhaps matches TRBD2 (6 bases). V lost 1 base and J 9 bases, leaving 13 bases between the germline ends. Germline lookup yields CDR1 ENHRY and CDR2 SYGVKD. The CDR3 has 14 amino acids. Here the CDR3 reads CAISELGGKSEQFF. DNA of the CDR3: TGTGCCATCAGTGAGTTAGGAGGGAAGAGTGAGCAGTTCTTC.

The chain combines TRBV9 with TRBJ1-3; the D is unclear. The V gene lost 0 bases and the J gene lost 0 bases, with 13 bases spanning the gap. Germline V lookup: CDR1 SGDLS, CDR2 YYNGEE. The CDR3 spans 17 residues. The CDR3 DNA reads as TGTGCCAGCAGCGTAGGTGTCGAGGCATACTCTGGAAACACCATATATTTT. Encoded protein: CASSVGVEAYSGNTIYF.

The chain joins TRBV28 to TRBJ1-5, with D possibly being TRBD1 (6 bases). Trimming cost V 2 bases and J 2 bases, with 16 bases left between them. CDR3 length equals 17 residues. Germline CDR1 MDHEN, CDR2 SYDVKM. CDR3 sequence: CASSLGVGGQGNQPQHF. In DNA, the CDR3 is TGTGCCAGCAGTTTAGGGGTTGGGGGGCAGGGCAATCAGCCCCAGCATTTT.

This clone was seen once. DNA of the CDR3: TGTGCCAGCAGTGAAGGGAAGACTAGCGGGGCCACAGATACGCAGTATTTT. The encoded protein is CASSEGKTSGATDTQYF. The chain has TRBV25-1 and TRBJ2-3; 11 bases match TRBD2. V gave up 2 bases and J gave up 2 bases; unmatched junction bases: 6. Germline CDR1 reads MGHDK; CDR2 reads SYGVNS. CDR3 length equals 17 residues.

The chain is built from TRBV13 and TRBJ2-3, with 12 bases identical to TRBD2. Germline CDR1 is PRHDT and CDR2 is FYEKMQ (reference sequence). CDR3 size: 17 residues. With V trimmed by 5 bases and J by 4 bases, 10 bases remained unmatched. The CDR3 loop reads CASSPSSASGRADTQYF. The DNA of the CDR3 is TGTGCCAGCAGCCCCTCCTCCGCTAGCGGGAGGGCAGATACGCAGTATTTT.

V and J are TRBV2 and TRBJ2-6; perhaps TRBD2 as D (6 bases). Trimming took 7 bases from V and 0 from J, leaving 22 bases between them. The CDR3 has 19 amino acids. CDR1 and CDR2 (germline): SNHLY, FYNNEI. CDR3 residues: CASIHTLGEVRSGANVLTF. The CDR3 DNA reads as TGTGCCAGCATCCATACTCTCGGGGAGGTTCGCTCTGGGGCCAACGTCCTGACTTTC.

V gene TRBV5-1 combines with J gene TRBJ2-5, with TRBD1 matching 9 bases. V shed 2 bases and J 4 bases; nucleotides not matched to a gene: 3. From germline, CDR1 is SGHRS and CDR2 YFSETQ. The CDR3 contains 14 residues. In DNA form, the CDR3 reads TGCGCCAGCAGCTTAAGGGACAGGGCAGAGACCCAGTACTTC. It translates to CASSLRDRAETQYF. Complete variable domain (other parts from reference TRBV5-1 and TRBJ2-5): KAGVTQTPRYLIKTRGQQVTLSCSPISGHRSVSWYQQTPGQGLQFLFEYFSETQRNKGNFPGRFSGRQFSNSRSEMNVSTLELGDSALYLCASSLRDRAETQYFGPGTRLLVL.

This sequence joins TRBV5-6 and TRBJ2-3; D is unresolved. CDR3 length: 12 residues. Trimming removed 2 bases from V and 5 bases from J, with 6 bases in between. Per germline, CDR1 SGHDT and CDR2 YYEEEE. The chain's CDR3 is CASSFVLDTQYF. CDR3 nucleotide sequence: TGTGCCAGCAGCTTCGTACTAGATACGCAGTATTTT.